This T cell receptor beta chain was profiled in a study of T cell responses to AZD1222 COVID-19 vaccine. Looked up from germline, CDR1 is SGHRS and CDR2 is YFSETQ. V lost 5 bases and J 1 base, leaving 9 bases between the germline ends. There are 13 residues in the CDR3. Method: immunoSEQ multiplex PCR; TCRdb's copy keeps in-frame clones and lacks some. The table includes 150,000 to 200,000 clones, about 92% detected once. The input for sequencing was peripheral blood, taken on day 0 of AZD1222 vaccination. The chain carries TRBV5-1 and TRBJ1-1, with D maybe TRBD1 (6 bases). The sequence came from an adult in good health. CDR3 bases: TGCGCCAGCAGATCAGGGGAGAACACTGAAGCTTTCTTT. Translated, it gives CASRSGENTEAFF.